Sequencing of this TCR beta chain was carried out in a study of cytomegalovirus exposure and HLA in healthy donors (dated by TCRdb to about 2017). Study-wide context: According to an earlier analysis of around 600 of the donors, roughly 180 million T cells yielded 117 million unique TCR beta sequences and around 300 Gb of sequence data. An early release that covered roughly 600 HLA-typed donors contained approximately 300 gigabases of sequencing data and 80 million or so unique TCR sequences. The genetic ancestry cluster associated with self-reported Caucasian donors included 81% of the 398 genotyped donors. The aim of the study was to test whether cataloging public T cell receptors could identify signatures of past pathogen exposure. The T cell repertoires of 666 subjects were profiled by immunosequencing and related to cytomegalovirus serostatus. A separate validation cohort of some 130 different subjects was used in addition to the roughly 620-subject first cohort. To predict cytomegalovirus infection status, the study brought together high-throughput TCR immunosequencing, statistical association of individual TCRs with disease status, and machine learning. In a later analysis, previously published TCR beta repertoires from several hundred donors were re-analyzed and high-resolution HLA genotyping was added so that TCR occurrence patterns could be studied. Rather than using new phenotypic data, the later analysis identified candidate immune exposures from TCR beta sequences and from how often those sequences occurred across donors. An earlier analysis of nearly 600 of the donors applied high-throughput TCR beta sequencing to assess whether each TCR beta V gene segment acted as functional or pseudogenic. Donor age, sex, ethnicity and CMV serostatus were collected together with the repertoire data. In a later genetic analysis, genome-wide SNP genotypes for about three fifths of the 666 donors were used, and that subset was treated as a discovery cohort. Every discovery cohort repertoire had been produced on one sequencing platform. HLA typing covered class I and class II loci at four-digit resolution. The number of typed donors differed by locus: 629-630 for A, B, C, DRB1 and DQB1; approximately 520 for DQA1; fewer than 610 for DPA1; and 400 to 480 for DPB1. Roughly 5 DR-DQ haplotypes were treated as single units for association and clustering because of strong linkage in the cohort. On average, around 240,000 unique TCR beta nucleotide sequences were sequenced per donor among about 400 genotyped donors of the cohort, with roughly 18% of those sequences being non-productive.

To prepare the library, the immunoSEQ multiplex PCR assay was applied. For the multiplex PCR, a mixture combining 60 forward primers for TCR Vbeta segments and 13 reverse primers for TCR Jbeta segments was used. Amplification of the CDR3 region of rearranged TCR beta genes was performed with a multiplex PCR assay on genomic DNA. On the Illumina HiSeq System, the amplified TCR beta libraries were sequenced as 87-base-pair reads. On the authors' methods: A later analysis tallied tens of millions of unique TCR beta chains across the 700 or so repertoires, and about 12 million of those chains were shared by two or more donors. To remove PCR and sequencing errors, raw reads were error-corrected and collapsed into unique sequences using a nearest-neighbor algorithm that merged closely related sequences. CDR3 sequences were aligned to IMGT reference sequences to assign V, D and J gene segments. For a sequence to be retained, at least a six-nucleotide match to both a V gene segment and a J gene segment was required. A rearrangement was called productive if the CDR3 had no stop codons and remained in frame with V and J, and every other rearrangement was called non-productive. CDR3 was defined according to IMGT convention as the region running from the second conserved V-encoded cysteine to the conserved J-encoded phenylalanine. The earlier analysis of 587 of the donors excluded sequences that lacked an unambiguous match to a single V gene segment. An earlier analysis of 550 to 650 of the donors classified V segments as functional when productive rearrangements were above 56.7% and as segregating when the standard deviation between donors was above 5%. A statistical classification framework was developed to diagnose cytomegalovirus status using the catalog of TCR beta chain sequences. In a later analysis, TCR nucleotide sequences were compared against IMGT/GENE-DB human TR gene sequences so that V and J genes could be assigned. Using the TCRdist pipeline, a later analysis assigned CDR3 sequences along with most-parsimonious VDJ recombination scenarios. A later analysis defined each TCR beta chain by its CDR3 amino acid sequence plus V-gene family, and excluded reads lacking a unique V-gene family. In a later analysis, around 650 highly shared, low-generation-probability nucleotide sequences were removed to address suspected cross-contamination and a sequencing artifact. A later analysis calculated a clonal expansion index for each public chain from normalized within-repertoire ranks of inferred template counts. In a later analysis, generation probabilities were computed with a VDJ recombination model fitted to out-of-frame rearrangements, and the resulting probabilities were checked against IGoR. In a later analysis, TCR-TCR, TCR-HLA and TCR-CMV co-occurrence was scored with hypergeometric tests, and a repertoire-size bias correction was applied to TCR pairs. In a later analysis, false discovery rates were estimated by permuting HLA or CMV assignments 20 times. In a later analysis, co-occurring TCRs were grouped using DBSCAN, with TCRdist sequence similarity added in when clustering inside HLA-allele-positive subsets. For co-occurrence clustering, repertoires with fewer than 30,000 or more than 120,000 public chains were excluded, along with 5 or 6 repertoires with anomalous nucleotide sharing. TCRdb obtained this table from immuneACCESS and retained in-frame rearrangements with V and J assigned. These tables miss some clones; where compared with another copy, unresolved V genes account for less than half of the shortfall, and the remainder is unexplained. The V and J calls and the clone size are those of that table, but D and trimming were determined from the DNA. The sample data list under 200,000 clones, and 60% to 75% of these were observed just once. The ten largest clones add up to just under 3% of the sample.

In total, about 650 healthy bone marrow donors made up the cohort. Cohort members were all nominally healthy when sampled, although unrecorded immune exposures were likely present. The donor was CMV seropositive and was included in the group of approximately 310 seropositive cohort members. Each donor provided a peripheral blood sample, and peripheral blood mononuclear cells were used for TCR beta sequencing. Genomic DNA extraction from the blood cell samples was performed with the Qiagen DNeasy Blood Extraction Kit. Note on this clone: Its antigen specificity is not known. Per-base quality was not reported, and no clone a single base away is much larger than it.

The paper's findings and limits, for the study overall: In a later analysis, more than 15,000 TCR beta sequences were associated with specific HLA alleles at a false discovery rate of 0.05. In a later analysis, most CMV-associated TCR beta chains were found to appear HLA-restricted, with HLA associations seemingly driven largely by CMV exposure. An earlier analysis of roughly 570 of the donors showed that most TCR beta V segments appeared in productive rearrangements either about 87% or about 30% of the time, which broadly matched IMGT annotations. A later analysis reported that several top co-occurrence clusters appeared linked to parvovirus B19, influenza, CMV and Epstein-Barr virus. Most TCR sequences were seen in very few donors, while some public TCRs were found in many individuals. Strong co-occurrence of HLA alleles, especially DR and DQ, made assigning TCR associations to individual alleles difficult. Correlated functional status among segregating V segments might be attributable to linkage disequilibrium, but an unknown experimental factor could not be ruled out. A further reported finding was that TCR beta sequences accurately predicted the HLA-A and HLA-B alleles for most subjects in the first cohort. Because HLA typing was missing for some donors at each locus, association tests included only the typed subset. Compared with the roughly 600-donor mean, donors in an Asian-associated ancestry cluster had fewer N-insertions in productive TCRs, according to a later genetic analysis. A cluster of highly shared sequence variants was judged likely to be a technical artifact of the sequencing pipeline. The study listed 150 to 200 TCR beta chains as associated with cytomegalovirus. Compared with equally common non-associated chains, HLA-associated TCR beta chains in a later analysis were more clonally expanded and had lower generation probabilities. The classifier was reported to diagnose cytomegalovirus status with high specificity and sensitivity in both the original cohort and the validation cohort. In a later genetic analysis, a missense DCLRE1C variant was associated with V-gene and J-gene trimming of TCR beta chains, and the association was replicated in an independent cohort. It was suggested by the authors that the approach could potentially be generalized to other disease states and immunological phenotypes. Because the 87-base-pair reads could not distinguish some IMGT-functional V segments, including TRBV6-2 and TRBV6-3, those segments were excluded. Because counts were too low, seventeen rarely observed V segments, including chromosome 9 orphons, were excluded from the earlier analysis of about 500 of the donors. According to a later analysis, TCR association rates differed among HLA loci, with DRB1 alleles showing the most associated TCRs and HLA-C alleles showing the fewest. In vitro tests confirmed that a few of the cytomegalovirus-associated TCR beta chains recognize cytomegalovirus antigens. Sequencing depth was assumed to be roughly uniform across donors in the presence/absence analyses, though that assumption may not hold. CMV serostatus was the only immune exposure information available for the cohort. Only TCR beta chains were sequenced in this cohort, and the absence of alpha or paired-chain data limited detectable features.

According to the germline V gene (reference sequence), CDR1 reads WNHNN and CDR2 reads SYGVQD. V gives up 8 bases and J gives up 4 bases, and the segment between their germline ends measures 14 bases. The CDR3 holds 13 amino acids from the cysteine to the phenylalanine. The kept DNA is CDR3 alone, 39 bases in frame from the first base. The sample was PBMCs. The receptor was isolated from a woman aged 50 to 60 in good health and CMV-seropositive. The chain was built from TRBV10-1 and TRBJ1-1, with the D segment identity uncertain. The CDR3 region has the sequence CASAAGRATEAFF. The nucleotides are TGCGCCAGCGCGGCGGGTAGGGCCACTGAAGCTTTCTTT.